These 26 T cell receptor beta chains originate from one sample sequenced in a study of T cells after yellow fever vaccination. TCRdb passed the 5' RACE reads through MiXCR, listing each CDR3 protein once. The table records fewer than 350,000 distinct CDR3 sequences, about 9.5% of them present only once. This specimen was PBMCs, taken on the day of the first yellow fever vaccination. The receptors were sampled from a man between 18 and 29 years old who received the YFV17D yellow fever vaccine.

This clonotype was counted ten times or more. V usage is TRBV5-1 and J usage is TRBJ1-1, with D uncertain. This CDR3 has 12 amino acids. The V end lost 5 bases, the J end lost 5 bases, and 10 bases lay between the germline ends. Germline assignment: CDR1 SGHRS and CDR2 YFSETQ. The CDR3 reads CASREGGTEAFF. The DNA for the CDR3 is TGCGCCAGCAGGGAGGGAGGAACTGAAGCTTTCTTT.

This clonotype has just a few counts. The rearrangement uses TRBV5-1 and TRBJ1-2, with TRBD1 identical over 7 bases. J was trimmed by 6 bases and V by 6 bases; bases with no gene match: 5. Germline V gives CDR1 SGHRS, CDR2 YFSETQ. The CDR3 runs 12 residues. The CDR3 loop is CASTWDSHGYTF. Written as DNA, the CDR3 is TGCGCCAGCACCTGGGACAGCCATGGCTACACCTTC.

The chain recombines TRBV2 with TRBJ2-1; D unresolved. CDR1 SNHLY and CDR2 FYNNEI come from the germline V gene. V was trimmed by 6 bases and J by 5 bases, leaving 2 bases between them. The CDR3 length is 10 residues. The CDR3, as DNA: TGTGCCAGCAGCCACAATGAGCAGTTCTTC. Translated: CASSHNEQFF.

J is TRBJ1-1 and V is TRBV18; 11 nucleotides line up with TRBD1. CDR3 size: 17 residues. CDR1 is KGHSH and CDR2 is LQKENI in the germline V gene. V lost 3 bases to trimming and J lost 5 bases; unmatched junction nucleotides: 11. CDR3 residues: CASSPSSGTGGGTEAFF. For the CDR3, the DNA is TGTGCCAGCTCACCTTCCTCCGGGACAGGGGGTGGGACTGAAGCTTTCTTT.

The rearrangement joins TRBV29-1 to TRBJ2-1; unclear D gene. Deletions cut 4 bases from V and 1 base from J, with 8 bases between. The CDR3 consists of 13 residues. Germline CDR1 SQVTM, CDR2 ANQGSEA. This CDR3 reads CSVGATSYNEQFF. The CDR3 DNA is TGCAGCGTTGGGGCTACATCCTACAATGAGCAGTTCTTC.

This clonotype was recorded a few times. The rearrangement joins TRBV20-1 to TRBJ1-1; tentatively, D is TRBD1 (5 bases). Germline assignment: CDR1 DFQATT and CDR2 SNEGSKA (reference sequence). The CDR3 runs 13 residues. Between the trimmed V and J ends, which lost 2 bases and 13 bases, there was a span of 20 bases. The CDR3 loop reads CSARSPKEGLVFF. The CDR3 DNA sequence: TGCAGTGCTAGAAGTCCAAAAGAGGGGCTCGTTTTCTTT.

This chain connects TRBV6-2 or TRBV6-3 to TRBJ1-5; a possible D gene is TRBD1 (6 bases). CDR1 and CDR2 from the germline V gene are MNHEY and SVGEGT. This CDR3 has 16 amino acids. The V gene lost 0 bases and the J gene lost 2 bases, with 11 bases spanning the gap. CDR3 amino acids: CASSYSLGAGNQPQHF. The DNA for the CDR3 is TGTGCCAGCAGTTACTCGTTGGGGGCCGGCAATCAGCCCCAGCATTTT.

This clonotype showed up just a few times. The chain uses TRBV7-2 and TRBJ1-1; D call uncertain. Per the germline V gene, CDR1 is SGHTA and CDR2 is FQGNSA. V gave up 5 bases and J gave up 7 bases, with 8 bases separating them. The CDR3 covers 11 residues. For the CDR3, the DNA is TGTGCCAGCAGCCCTTTGATTGAAGCTTTCTTT. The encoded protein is CASSPLIEAFF. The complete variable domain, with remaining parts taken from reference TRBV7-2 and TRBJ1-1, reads GAGVSQSPSNKVTEKGKDVELRCDPISGHTALYWYRQSLGQGLEFLIYFQGNSAPDKSGLPSDRFSAERTGGSVSTLTIQRTQQEDSAVYLCASSPLIEAFFGQGTRLTVV.

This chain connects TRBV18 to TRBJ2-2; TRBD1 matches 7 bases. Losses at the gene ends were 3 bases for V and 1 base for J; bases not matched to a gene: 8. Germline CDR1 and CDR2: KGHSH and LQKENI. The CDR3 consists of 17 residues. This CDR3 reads CASSPRKGQMNTGELFF. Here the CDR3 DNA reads TGTGCCAGCTCACCCCGGAAGGGACAGATGAACACCGGGGAGCTGTTTTTT.

The CDR3 reads CASSSPGTGKETQYF. DNA of the CDR3: TGTGCCAGCAGCTCACCCGGGACAGGGAAAGAGACCCAGTACTTC. This chain links TRBV7-2 with TRBJ2-5, with 9 bases matching TRBD1. CDR3 size: 15 residues. V shed 4 bases, J shed 3 bases, and the junction held 6 bases outside the gene matches. Germline CDR1 reads SGHTA; CDR2 reads FQGNSA.

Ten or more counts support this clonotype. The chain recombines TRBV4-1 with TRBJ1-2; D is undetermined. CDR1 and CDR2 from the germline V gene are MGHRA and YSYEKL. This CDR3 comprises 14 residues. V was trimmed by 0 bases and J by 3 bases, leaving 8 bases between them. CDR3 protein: CASSQDPAYYGYTF. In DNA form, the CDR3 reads TGCGCCAGCAGCCAAGATCCAGCATACTATGGCTACACCTTC.

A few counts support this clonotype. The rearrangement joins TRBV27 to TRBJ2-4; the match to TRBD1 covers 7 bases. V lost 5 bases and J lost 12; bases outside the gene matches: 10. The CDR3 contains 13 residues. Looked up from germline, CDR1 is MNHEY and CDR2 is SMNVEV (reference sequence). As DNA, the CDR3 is TGTGCCAGCAGTCATGGGGACAGAGGGACTCAGTACTTC. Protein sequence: CASSHGDRGTQYF.

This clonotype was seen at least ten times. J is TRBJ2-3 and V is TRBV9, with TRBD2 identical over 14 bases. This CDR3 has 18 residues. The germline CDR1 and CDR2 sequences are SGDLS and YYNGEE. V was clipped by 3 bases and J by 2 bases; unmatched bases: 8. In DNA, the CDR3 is TGTGCCAGCAGCGCCCCCGGGACTAGCGGGGGAATCACAGATACGCAGTATTTT. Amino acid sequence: CASSAPGTSGGITDTQYF. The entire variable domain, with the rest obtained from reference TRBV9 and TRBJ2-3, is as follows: DSGVTQTPKHLITATGQRVTLRCSPRSGDLSVYWYQQSLDQGLQFLIQYYNGEERAKGNILERFSAQQFPDLHSELNLSSLELGDSALYFCASSAPGTSGGITDTQYFGPGTRLTVL.

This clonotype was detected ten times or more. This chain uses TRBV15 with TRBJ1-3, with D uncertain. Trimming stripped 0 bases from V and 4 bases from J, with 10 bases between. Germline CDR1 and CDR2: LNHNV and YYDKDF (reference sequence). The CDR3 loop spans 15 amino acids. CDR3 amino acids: CATSRDLTGGNTIYF. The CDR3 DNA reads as TGTGCCACCAGCAGAGATTTAACTGGGGGAAACACCATATATTTT.

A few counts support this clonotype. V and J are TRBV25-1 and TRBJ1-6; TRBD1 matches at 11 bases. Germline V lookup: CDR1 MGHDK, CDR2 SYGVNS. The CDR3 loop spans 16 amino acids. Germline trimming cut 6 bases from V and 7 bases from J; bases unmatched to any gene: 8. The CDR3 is CASRRDRGLGNSPLHF. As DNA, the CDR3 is TGTGCCAGCAGACGGGACAGGGGGTTGGGAAATTCACCCCTCCACTTT.

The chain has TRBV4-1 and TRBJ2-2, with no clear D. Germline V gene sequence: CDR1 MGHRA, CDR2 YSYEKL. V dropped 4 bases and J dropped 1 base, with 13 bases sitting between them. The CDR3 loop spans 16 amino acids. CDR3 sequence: CASSPLDTLNTGELFF. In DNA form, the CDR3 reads TGCGCCAGCAGCCCCCTCGACACCTTGAACACCGGGGAGCTGTTTTTT.

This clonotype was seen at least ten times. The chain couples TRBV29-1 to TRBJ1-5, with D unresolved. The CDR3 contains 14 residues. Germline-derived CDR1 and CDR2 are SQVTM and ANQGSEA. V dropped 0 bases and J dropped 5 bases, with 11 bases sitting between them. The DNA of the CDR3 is TGCAGCGTTGAAGAAAGACGGGAGTATCAGCCCCAGCATTTT. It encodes CSVEERREYQPQHF.

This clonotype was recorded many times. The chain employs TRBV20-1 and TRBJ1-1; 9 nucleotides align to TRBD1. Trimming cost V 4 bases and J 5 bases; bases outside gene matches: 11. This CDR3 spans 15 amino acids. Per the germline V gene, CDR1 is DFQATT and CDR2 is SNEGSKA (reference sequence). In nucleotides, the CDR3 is TGCAGTGCTACCGGGACAGGGATTTTGGAGACTGAAGCTTTCTTT. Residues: CSATGTGILETEAFF.

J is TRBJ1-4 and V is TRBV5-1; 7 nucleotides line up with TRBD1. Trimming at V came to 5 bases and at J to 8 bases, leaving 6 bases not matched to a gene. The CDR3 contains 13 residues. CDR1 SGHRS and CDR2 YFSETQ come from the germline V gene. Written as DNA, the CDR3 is TGCGCCAGCAGAGCCCGGGACAGAGAAAAACTGTTTTTT. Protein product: CASRARDREKLFF.

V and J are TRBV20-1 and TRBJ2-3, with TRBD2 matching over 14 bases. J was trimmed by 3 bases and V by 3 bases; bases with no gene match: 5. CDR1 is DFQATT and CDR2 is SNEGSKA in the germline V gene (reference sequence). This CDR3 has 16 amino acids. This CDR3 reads CSASLTSGGVTDTQYF. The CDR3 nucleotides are TGCAGTGCTAGCCTGACTAGCGGGGGGGTAACAGATACGCAGTATTTT.

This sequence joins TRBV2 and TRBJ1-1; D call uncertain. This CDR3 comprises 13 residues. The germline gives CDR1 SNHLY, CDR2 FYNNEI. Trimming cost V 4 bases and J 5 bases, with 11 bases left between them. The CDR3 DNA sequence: TGTGCCAGCAGTGGAGGACCGGGTACTGAAGCTTTCTTT. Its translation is CASSGGPGTEAFF.

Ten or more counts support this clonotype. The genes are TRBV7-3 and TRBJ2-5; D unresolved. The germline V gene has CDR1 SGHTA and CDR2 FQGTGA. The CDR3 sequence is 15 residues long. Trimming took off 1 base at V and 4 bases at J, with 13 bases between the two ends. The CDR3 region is CASSLIGLDGETQYF. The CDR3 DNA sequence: TGTGCCAGCAGCTTAATAGGGCTGGATGGAGAGACCCAGTACTTC.

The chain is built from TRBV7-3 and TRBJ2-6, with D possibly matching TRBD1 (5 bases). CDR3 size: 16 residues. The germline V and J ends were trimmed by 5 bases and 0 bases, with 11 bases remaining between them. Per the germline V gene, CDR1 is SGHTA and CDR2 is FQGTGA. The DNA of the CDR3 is TGTGCCAGCAGCGCCTTGACAGCCTCTGGGGCCAACGTCCTGACTTTC. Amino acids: CASSALTASGANVLTF.

CDR3 loop: CASSLGSGEYTEAFF. DNA of the CDR3: TGTGCCAGCAGCTTAGGGTCCGGGGAGTACACTGAAGCTTTCTTT. The rearrangement joins TRBV13 to TRBJ1-1, with no clear D. The CDR3 is made up of 15 amino acids. Between the trimmed V and J ends, which lost 0 bases and 3 bases, there was a span of 11 bases. Germline V gene sequence: CDR1 PRHDT, CDR2 FYEKMQ (reference sequence). Full variable domain (remainder filled in from reference TRBV13 and TRBJ1-1): AAGVIQSPRHLIKEKRETATLKCYPIPRHDTVYWYQQGPGQDPQFLISFYEKMQSDKGSIPDRFSAQQFSDYHSELNMSSLELGDSALYFCASSLGSGEYTEAFFGQGTRLTVV.

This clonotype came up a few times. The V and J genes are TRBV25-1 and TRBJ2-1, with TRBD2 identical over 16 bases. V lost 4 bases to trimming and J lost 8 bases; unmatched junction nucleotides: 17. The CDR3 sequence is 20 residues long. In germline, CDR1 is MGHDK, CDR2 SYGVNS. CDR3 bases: TGTGCCAGCAGTGTGGCACCTGGGACTAGCGGGGGGGCGGCGGATGATGAGCAGTTCTTC. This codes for CASSVAPGTSGGAADDEQFF.

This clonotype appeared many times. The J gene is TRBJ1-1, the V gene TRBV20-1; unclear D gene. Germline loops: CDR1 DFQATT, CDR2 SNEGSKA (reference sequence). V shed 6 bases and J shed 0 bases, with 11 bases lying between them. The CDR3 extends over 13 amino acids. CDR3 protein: CSALYSMNTEAFF. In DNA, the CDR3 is TGCAGTGCCCTTTACAGCATGAACACTGAAGCTTTCTTT.